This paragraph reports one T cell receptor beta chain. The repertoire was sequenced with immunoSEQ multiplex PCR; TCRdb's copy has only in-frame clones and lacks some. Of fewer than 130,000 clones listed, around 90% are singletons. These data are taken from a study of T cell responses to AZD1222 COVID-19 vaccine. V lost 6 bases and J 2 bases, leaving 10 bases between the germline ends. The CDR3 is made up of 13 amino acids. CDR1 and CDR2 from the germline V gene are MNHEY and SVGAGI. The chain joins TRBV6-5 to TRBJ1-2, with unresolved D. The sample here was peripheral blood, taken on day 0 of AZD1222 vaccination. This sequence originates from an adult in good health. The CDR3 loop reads CASRVSGNYGYTF. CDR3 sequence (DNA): TGTGCCAGCAGGGTCTCCGGGAACTATGGCTACACCTTC.